The rows below give T cell receptor beta chains drawn from one sample of a study of cytomegalovirus exposure and HLA in healthy donors. Sequencing used immunoSEQ multiplex PCR; TCRdb keeps in-frame clones, though not all of them. There are some 90,000 clones in the sample; under 85% occur only once, and under 3.5% lies in the top ten. Input material: PBMCs. The receptors derive from a female donor in good health and CMV-seropositive. Both conserved end residues are part of each CDR3. Fields, in order: V gene, J gene, CDR3 protein.

TRBV30	TRBJ1-1	CAWSVRRMNTEAFF
TRBV7-8	TRBJ1-5	CASSPVSNQPQHF
TRBV30	TRBJ1-6	CAWIGQGATPLHF
TRBV9	TRBJ1-2	CASSVGAADYGYTF
TRBV7-2	TRBJ2-1	CASSLSGYNEQFF
TRBV6-6	TRBJ1-2	CASKEGAGYGYTF
TRBV4-3	TRBJ2-1	CASSQAGVQGRNEQFF
TRBV2	TRBJ1-2	CASSEQKPGYTF
TRBV6-6	TRBJ1-5	CASSPQDRGSIQPQHF
TRBV9	TRBJ2-5	CASSVGQLETQYF
TRBV11-2	TRBJ2-1	CASSLGLAGVDEQFF
TRBV9	TRBJ2-3	CASSIWSTDTQYF